This paragraph reports one TCR beta chain. This sample stems from a study of lymphopenia after photon versus proton radiotherapy. V lost 5 bases and J lost 4; bases outside the gene matches: 7. Germline V CDR1 and CDR2: SEHNR, FQNEAQ (reference sequence). The CDR3 is 14 residues long. Assay: immunoSEQ multiplex PCR; the TCRdb copy retains only in-frame clones and omits some. The repertoire includes fewer than 9,500 clones, 81% of them detected once, and 51% sits in the top ten. The material sequenced was peripheral blood, taken from a patient treated with photon-based radiotherapy. The origin of this receptor is a man in his thirties or forties with gastric cancer. The chain joins TRBV7-9 to TRBJ1-1; 7 bases are shared with TRBD1. The CDR3 protein is CASSAGQRVTEAFF. The CDR3 DNA reads as TGTGCCAGCAGCGCGGGACAGAGGGTCACTGAAGCTTTCTTT.